Shown below are 29 T cell receptor beta chains from a single sample sequenced in a study of regulatory T cells in long-lasting Graves disease (dated by TCRdb to the early 2020s). The protocol used for the library was multiplex PCR. Sequencing was performed on an Illumina HiSeq 4000. iRepertoire HTBI primers and Arm-PCR amplification of CDR3 regions were used to construct TCR beta libraries. The public reads were reprocessed in TCRdb via fastp at Q25 and MiXCR, keeping in-frame beta chains. Identical CDR3 protein sequences are pooled into one entry, listed with their most common genes and DNA. In all, the sample holds approximately 440,000 distinct CDR3 sequences, and roughly 17% of those were seen once. The ten biggest clones cover over 9% of the sample. The sample's time point label is to be understood as: newly diagnosed GD, antithyroid drugs for less than 3 months. RNA was extracted from PBMCs in TRIzol for both TCR sequencing and RNA sequencing.

The same specimen was also included in a second study, on T cells in Graves' hyperthyroidism and ophthalmopathy.

Source: peripheral blood mononuclear cells (PBMCs), taken at new diagnosis, from a patient treated with antithyroid drugs. These receptors originate from a man aged 35 to 55 with Graves disease. Donor details come from another sample of the same person, matched by shared clones.

This clonotype came up many times. The germline gene is not matched at one end of the junction; a read error may be the cause. The J gene is TRBJ2-1, the V gene TRBV20-1; D gene ambiguous. The germline V gene encodes CDR1 DFQATT and CDR2 SNEGSKA (reference sequence). The CDR3 contains 11 residues. This chain's CDR3 is CSASPLNEQFF. Here the CDR3 DNA reads TGCAGTGCTAGTCCATTGAATGAACAGTTCTTC.

This clonotype was detected many times. The chain employs TRBV10-3 and TRBJ2-7, with TRBD2 matching 7 bases. Germline-derived CDR1 and CDR2 are ENHRY and SYGVKD. V trimming: 7 bases; J trimming: 2 bases; junction bases outside the gene matches: 5. This CDR3 is 13 amino acids long. The CDR3 region is CAIMAGAAYEQYF. DNA for the CDR3: TGTGCCATCATGGCGGGAGCCGCCTACGAGCAGTACTTC.

This clonotype was recorded at least ten times. This CDR3 is CAWSPDRVNEQFF. The DNA of the CDR3 is TGTGCCTGGAGCCCAGACAGGGTAAATGAGCAGTTCTTC. The chain joins TRBV30 to TRBJ2-1; 7 nucleotides agree with TRBD1. This CDR3 spans 13 amino acids. Germline V gene data show CDR1 as GTSNPN and CDR2 as SVGIG (reference sequence). Trimming removed 3 bases from V and 7 bases from J; junction bases left unmatched: 6.

V usage is TRBV28 and J usage is TRBJ2-3, with TRBD1 as a possible D gene (5 bases). With 7 bases removed from V and 0 bases from J, the gap between germline ends came to 14 bases. The germline V gene encodes CDR1 MDHEN and CDR2 SYDVKM. This CDR3 spans 15 amino acids. CDR3 region: CASTPLQGSTDTQYF. DNA for the CDR3: TGTGCCAGCACCCCTCTCCAGGGCAGCACAGATACGCAGTATTTT.

This clonotype showed up just a few times. The chain uses TRBV12-3 or TRBV12-4 and TRBJ2-7, with unresolved D. Trimming shortened V by 4 bases and J by 2 bases, and 6 bases separated the two germline ends. The CDR3 length is 12 residues. The CDR3: CASSYATYEQYF. DNA for the CDR3: TGTGCCAGCAGTTATGCGACCTACGAGCAGTACTTC.

This clonotype showed up many times. The V call is TRBV7-2, the J call TRBJ1-6, with D perhaps matching TRBD1 (6 bases). Germline V gene lookup returns CDR1 SGHTA and CDR2 FQGNSA. The CDR3 totals 14 residues. With 6 bases removed from V and 10 bases from J, the gap between germline ends came to 16 bases. Here the CDR3 reads CASRSRGSYSPLHF. CDR3 bases: TGTGCCAGCAGATCAAGGGGGTCCTACTCACCCCTCCACTTT.

The rearrangement joins TRBV20-1 to TRBJ2-2, with 9 bases aligning to TRBD1. The CDR3 consists of 18 residues. The junction had 16 bases not matched to a gene; V was cut back by 2 bases and J by 6 bases. CDR1 and CDR2 (germline): DFQATT, SNEGSKA (reference sequence). Written as DNA, the CDR3 is TGCAGTGCTAGATCTACTGGACAGGGGTCTAGTCTCCCCGGGGAGCTGTTTTTT. Protein product: CSARSTGQGSSLPGELFF.

The rearrangement uses TRBV9 and TRBJ2-1, with D hard to call. This CDR3 has 15 amino acids. In germline, CDR1 is SGDLS, CDR2 YYNGEE. V was pared by 0 bases and J by 0 bases, with 7 bases between. CDR3 protein: CASSVDASSYNEQFF. For the CDR3, the DNA is TGTGCCAGCAGCGTAGACGCTAGCTCCTACAATGAGCAGTTCTTC.

A word on this clonotype: A much larger clone differs by one base, so this may be a read error. The gene calls are TRBV7-2 and TRBJ2-1; D gene uncertain. The CDR3 runs 12 residues. Germline values: CDR1 SGHTA, CDR2 FQGNSA. The CDR3 spells CASSLAPYEKFF. The CDR3 DNA reads as TGTGCCAGCAGCTTAGCTCCCTATGAGAAGTTCTTC.

CDR3 nucleotides: TGTGCCAGCAGAACAGACGTTTATTCACCCCTCCACTTT. Its protein product is CASRTDVYSPLHF. The rearrangement uses TRBV27 and TRBJ1-6; no definite D call. Trimming left V 6 bases short and J 8 bases short, with 11 bases between. Looked up from germline, CDR1 is MNHEY and CDR2 is SMNVEV (reference sequence). The CDR3 has 13 residues.

This clonotype was seen repeatedly, ten times or more. J is TRBJ2-1 and V is TRBV4-1, with 10 bases lining up with TRBD2. The V gene end was trimmed by 1 base and the J gene end by 6 bases; junction bases not matched to a gene: 3. Looked up from germline, CDR1 is MGHRA and CDR2 is YSYEKL. The CDR3 length is 15 residues. The CDR3 DNA reads TGCGCCAGCAGCCAAGTTCTAGCGGGAGTCAATGAGCAGTTCTTC. It specifies CASSQVLAGVNEQFF.

This chain links TRBV19 with TRBJ2-7; D is unclear. Trimming took off 1 base at V and 5 bases at J, with 12 bases between the two ends. The CDR3 has 14 amino acids. CDR1 is LNHDA and CDR2 is SQIVND in the germline V gene (reference sequence). The DNA for the CDR3 is TGTGCCAGTAGTATAGGATCTAAAAAGAACGAGCAGTACTTC. Amino acid sequence: CASSIGSKKNEQYF.

The V and J genes are TRBV29-1 and TRBJ2-7, with D unresolved. Germline-derived CDR1 and CDR2 are SQVTM and ANQGSEA. V was cut by 4 bases and J by 6 bases, with 13 bases left in between. The CDR3 has 12 amino acids. CDR3 region: CSVVQILTEQYF. For the CDR3, the DNA is TGCAGCGTTGTCCAGATACTAACCGAGCAGTACTTC.

This clonotype was found a few times. The chain's CDR3 is CSADSLAGVLNEQFF. Here the CDR3 DNA reads TGCAGTGCTGATTCACTAGCGGGAGTGTTGAATGAGCAGTTCTTC. The chain is built from TRBV20-1 and TRBJ2-1; 11 bases match TRBD2. Germline CDR1 and CDR2: DFQATT and SNEGSKA (reference sequence). Losses at the gene ends were 5 bases for V and 7 bases for J; bases not matched to a gene: 10. There are 15 residues in the CDR3.

In its sample, this clonotype was seen a few times. CDR3 DNA sequence: TGTGCCAGCAGTTCTGAGTCCAGGGGCAATCAGCCCCAGCATTTT. This gives the protein CASSSESRGNQPQHF. The V call is TRBV27, the J call TRBJ1-5; D perhaps matches TRBD1 (5 bases). The germline gives CDR1 MNHEY, CDR2 SMNVEV (reference sequence). V was cut by 4 bases and J by 2 bases, with 12 bases left in between. The CDR3 runs to 15 residues.

The table lists this clonotype with many counts. The V and J genes are TRBV5-1 and TRBJ2-1, with no clear D. The CDR3 sequence is 16 residues long. Trimming removed 0 bases from V and 5 bases from J, with 15 bases in between. CDR1 is SGHRS, CDR2 YFSETQ, per germline. CDR3 sequence reads: CASSLAPGILHNEQFF. CDR3 DNA: TGCGCCAGCAGCTTGGCCCCTGGGATCTTACACAATGAGCAGTTCTTC.

V gene TRBV5-6 combines with J gene TRBJ2-1, with 7 bases aligning to TRBD2. J lost 9 bases, V lost 4 bases, and 13 bases had no gene match. Germline CDR1 reads SGHDT; CDR2 reads YYEEEE. The CDR3 length is 15 residues. The CDR3 DNA follows: TGTGCCAGCAGCGGGGGGGGGTCCCCCTTGGGTGAGCAGTTCTTC. The encoded protein is CASSGGGSPLGEQFF.

J is TRBJ2-5 and V is TRBV5-4, with 10 nucleotides matching TRBD1. CDR3 size: 16 residues. With V trimmed by 4 bases and J by 5 bases, 11 bases remained unmatched. Germline loops: CDR1 SGHNT, CDR2 YYREEE (reference sequence). CDR3 amino acids: CASSRTTGGEFETQYF. CDR3 bases: TGTGCCAGCAGCCGAACGACAGGGGGCGAATTTGAGACCCAGTACTTC.

This clonotype showed up many times. The V call is TRBV20-1, the J call TRBJ2-3; the D is unclear. The CDR3 is 12 residues long. CDR1 and CDR2 from the germline V gene are DFQATT and SNEGSKA (reference sequence). Trimming shortened V by 6 bases and J by 1 base, and 8 bases separated the two germline ends. For the CDR3, the DNA is TGCAGTGCAAGACTCGGCACAGATACGCAGTATTTT. This sequence encodes CSARLGTDTQYF.

This clonotype showed up many times. The chain carries TRBV11-2 and TRBJ2-1, with 12 nucleotides matching TRBD1. Trimming cost V 6 bases and J 7 bases; bases outside gene matches: 4. This CDR3 comprises 14 residues. Germline V gene data show CDR1 as SGHAT and CDR2 as FQNNGV. CDR3 loop: CASRGTGGWNEQFF. CDR3 in DNA: TGTGCCAGCAGAGGGACAGGGGGCTGGAATGAGCAGTTCTTC.

The chain uses TRBV5-4 and TRBJ2-7, with 9 bases that match TRBD2. CDR1 and CDR2 from the germline V gene are SGHNT and YYREEE (reference sequence). J gave up 3 bases and V 0 bases, and 10 bases lay outside the gene matches. The CDR3 is 17 amino acids. The CDR3 sequence: CASSLAGASGTYYEQYF. CDR3 DNA sequence: TGTGCCAGCAGCTTGGCCGGGGCTAGCGGGACATACTACGAGCAGTACTTC.

This clonotype was observed at least ten times. V usage is TRBV2 and J usage is TRBJ2-1; TRBD2 matches at 10 bases. The CDR3 totals 15 residues. The V segment lost 4 bases and the J segment 10 bases; nucleotides outside the gene matches: 10. Per the germline V gene, CDR1 is SNHLY and CDR2 is FYNNEI. CDR3 coding DNA: TGTGCCAGCAGTGCCCCCCTAGCGGGAGCCGCCGAGCAGTTCTTC. It is translated as CASSAPLAGAAEQFF. The full variable domain, completed using reference TRBV2 and TRBJ2-1, is EPEVTQTPSHQVTQMGQEVILRCVPISNHLYFYWYRQILGQKVEFLVSFYNNEISEKSEIFDDQFSVERPDGSNFTLKIRSTKLEDSAMYFCASSAPLAGAAEQFFGPGTRLTVL.

In its sample, this clonotype was seen many times. The chain couples TRBV12-3 or TRBV12-4 to TRBJ1-1; D is possibly TRBD1 (5 bases). The CDR3 covers 13 residues. The ends were cut back, 6 bases at V and 0 bases at J, with 8 bases in the middle. The CDR3 reads CASSFRVNTEAFF. CDR3 bases: TGTGCCAGCAGCTTCAGGGTGAACACTGAAGCTTTCTTT.

This clonotype was seen more than once but under ten times. The chain employs TRBV7-9 and TRBJ2-7; D not certain. Per the germline V gene, CDR1 is SEHNR and CDR2 is FQNEAQ (reference sequence). CDR3 length equals 12 residues. V was shortened by 8 bases and J by 6 bases, with 14 bases between the two germline ends. The CDR3, as DNA: TGTGCCAGCGAGGCGCCTTTCGGCGAGCAGTACTTC. It codes for CASEAPFGEQYF. Supplemented by reference TRBV7-9 and TRBJ2-7, the full variable domain reads DTGVSQNPRHKITKRGQNVTFRCDPISEHNRLYWYRQTLGQGPEFLTYFQNEAQLEKSRLLSDRFSAERPKGSFSTLEIQRTEQGDSAMYLCASEAPFGEQYFGPGTRLTVT.

At least ten counts were recorded for this clonotype. The chain has TRBV10-3 and TRBJ1-5, with D unclear. The CDR3 covers 14 residues. Trimming shortened V by 10 bases and J by 4 bases, and 17 bases separated the two germline ends. The germline CDR1 and CDR2 sequences are ENHRY and SYGVKD. In DNA form, the CDR3 reads TGTGCCACCGTGTCGGGTCAAGGAAATCAGCCCCAGCATTTT. Its protein is CATVSGQGNQPQHF.

This clonotype was found many times. CDR3 coding DNA: TGTGCCAGCAGCTTAGTTGGGACTAGCGGGAGGAATGAGCAGTTCTTC. Protein product: CASSLVGTSGRNEQFF. V and J are TRBV7-9 and TRBJ2-1, with 15 bases matching TRBD2. The CDR3 extends over 16 amino acids. Losses at the gene ends were 1 base for V and 7 bases for J; bases not matched to a gene: 2. Per germline, CDR1 SEHNR and CDR2 FQNEAQ (reference sequence).

As for this clonotype: This sequence is one base from a far larger clone and is likely a read error. Likely a read error: the CDR3 ends without its conserved phenylalanine or tryptophan. The V gene is TRBV2, the J gene TRBJ2-3; D remains unclear. The CDR3 spans 14 residues. CDR1 is SNHLY, CDR2 FYNNEI, per germline. Trimming left V 6 bases short and J 0 bases short, with 10 bases between. The CDR3 nucleotides read TGTGCCAGCAGCTCTAGAGCTAGCACAGATACGCAGTATCTT. Its protein product is CASSSRASTDTQYL.

The sample holds many counts of this clonotype. This chain connects TRBV15 to TRBJ1-5; a weak D match, TRBD1 (6 bases). V was trimmed by 0 bases and J by 2 bases, leaving 8 bases between them. This CDR3 has 15 residues. Per the germline V gene, CDR1 is LNHNV and CDR2 is YYDKDF (reference sequence). In nucleotides, the CDR3 is TGTGCCACCAGCAGAGAGGGGGCTGGCAATCAGCCCCAGCATTTT. Residues: CATSREGAGNQPQHF.

This clonotype was counted ten times or more. The V and J genes are TRBV2 and TRBJ2-7; maybe TRBD2 (5 bases). This CDR3 is 13 amino acids long. V was trimmed by 3 bases and J by 1 base, leaving 7 bases between them. CDR1 SNHLY and CDR2 FYNNEI come from the germline V gene. The CDR3 region is CASSDIASYEQYF. CDR3 nucleotides: TGTGCCAGCAGTGACATAGCGTCCTACGAGCAGTACTTC.